Given below is one T cell receptor beta chain in context. The data were taken from a study of OX40 agonist ivuxolimab in advanced cancers. Study-wide background: Having had anti-PD-1, anti-PD-L1 or anti-CTLA-4 therapy before was allowed, and roughly 40% had some.

Trimming took 3 bases from V and 8 from J, leaving 10 bases between them. CDR3 size: 12 residues. The V gene's germline CDR1 is KGHSH and CDR2 LQKENI. Produced via immunoSEQ multiplex PCR; TCRdb's table is partial and in-frame only. The data contain fewer than 100,000 clones, roughly nine tenths of them singletons. V and J are TRBV18 and TRBJ1-1, with D possibly TRBD1 on 6 matching bases. The receptor comes from an adult with an advanced solid tumor such as melanoma, head and neck, liver or kidney cancer. The starting material was CD4+ or CD8+ T cells sorted from blood, obtained in a trial of the OX40 agonist ivuxolimab. In DNA form, the CDR3 reads TGTGCCAGCTCACCCCTACAGGGAGAAGCTTTCTTT. This encodes CASSPLQGEAFF.